One sample yielded the 27 T cell receptor beta chains listed below, sequenced in a study of blood T cell repertoires in COVID-19 (TCRdb year 2020). The library was obtained by the immunoSEQ multiplex PCR assay. This immuneACCESS table, as held by TCRdb, lists in-frame sequences with V and J called but not all clones. Of the missing ones, under half trace to an unresolved V gene in checked studies; the others have no known cause. The sample yields 270,000 or so clones; 80% to 90% were counted once. The ten largest clones represent 4% to 5% of the sample. Source material: peripheral blood. The source is a woman aged 40 to 55 who had recovered from COVID-19.

This clone was found once. The chain carries TRBV6-5 and TRBJ2-5, with D unresolved. The CDR3 is 14 residues long. V was clipped by 0 bases and J by 2 bases, with 7 bases between them. Germline CDR1 is MNHEY and CDR2 is SVGAGI. CDR3 in amino acids: CASSYSILQETQYF. In nucleotides, the CDR3 is TGTGCCAGCAGTTACTCGATCCTACAAGAGACCCAGTACTTC.

The genes are TRBV29-1 and TRBJ2-3; D possibly matches TRBD1 or TRBD2 (6 bases each). Between the trimmed V and J ends, which lost 7 bases and 9 bases, there was a span of 14 bases. CDR1 is SQVTM and CDR2 is ANQGSEA in the germline V gene. This CDR3 contains 11 residues. DNA of the CDR3: TGCAGCGCGCGGGGACACGGGACGCAGTATTTT. Its translation is CSARGHGTQYF.

The V call is TRBV6-5, the J call TRBJ2-1; 11 bases map to TRBD2. This CDR3 spans 14 amino acids. Germline lookup yields CDR1 MNHEY and CDR2 SVGAGI. Trimming at V came to 4 bases and at J to 5 bases, leaving 1 base not matched to a gene. The CDR3 bases are TGTGCCAGCAGTTTACTAGCGGGAGACAATGAGCAGTTCTTC. It yields the protein CASSLLAGDNEQFF.

J is TRBJ1-2 and V is TRBV5-4; TRBD1 aligns across 9 bases. Germline V lookup: CDR1 SGHNT, CDR2 YYREEE (reference sequence). V lost 9 bases, J lost 7 bases, and 10 bases stayed unmatched. CDR3 size: 13 residues. CDR3 sequence: CATPDRGLGGYTF. As DNA, the CDR3 is TGTGCCACCCCGGACAGGGGACTTGGTGGCTACACCTTC.

The chain recombines TRBV19 with TRBJ2-3; a possible D gene is TRBD1 (6 bases). The germline CDR1 and CDR2 sequences are LNHDA and SQIVND (reference sequence). The CDR3 has 14 residues. The germline V and J ends were trimmed by 6 bases and 0 bases, with 10 bases remaining between them. CDR3 bases: TGTGCCAGTAGCCGACAGGTTAGCACAGATACGCAGTATTTT. Residues: CASSRQVSTDTQYF.

The V gene is TRBV20-1, the J gene TRBJ2-1; no definite D call. Germline values: CDR1 DFQATT, CDR2 SNEGSKA (reference sequence). The CDR3 contains 11 residues. V was trimmed by 5 bases and J by 8 bases, leaving 10 bases between them. The CDR3 nucleotides read TGCAGTGCTTCCGCGGTCGATGAGCAGTTCTTC. This codes for CSASAVDEQFF.

A single count supports this clone. This CDR3 is CASSPPDRDWDYTF. DNA of the CDR3: TGTGCCAGCAGTCCCCCGGACAGGGACTGGGACTACACCTTC. The gene calls are TRBV6-2 or TRBV6-3 and TRBJ1-2; 8 bases agree with TRBD1. The trim removed 5 bases at V and 10 bases at J, leaving 12 bases unmatched. The CDR3 covers 14 residues. The germline CDR1 and CDR2 sequences are MNHEY and SVGEGT.

V gene TRBV6-5 combines with J gene TRBJ2-7, with a tentative D call TRBD1 (6 bases). CDR1 and CDR2 (germline): MNHEY, SVGAGI. Trimming removed 4 bases at V and 6 bases at J, with 10 bases between. The CDR3 has 12 amino acids. This chain's CDR3 is CASSSGTSEQYF. The CDR3 bases are TGTGCCAGCAGTTCCGGGACAAGCGAGCAGTACTTC.

This chain joins TRBV12-3 or TRBV12-4 and TRBJ1-2; D not certain. The CDR3 is 13 residues long. V was trimmed by 6 bases and J by 2 bases, leaving 10 bases between them. The CDR3 sequence is CASSREGNYGYTF. The DNA for the CDR3 is TGTGCCAGCAGCCGAGAGGGCAACTATGGCTACACCTTC.

The chain joins TRBV28 to TRBJ1-1, with 7 bases fitting TRBD1. The CDR3 runs to 14 residues. V dropped 7 bases and J dropped 6; count of bases not matched to a gene: 11. Germline V gene data show CDR1 as MDHEN and CDR2 as SYDVKM. CDR3 sequence (DNA): TGTGCCAGCACCATTACAGGGGCTAGCGCTGAAGCTTTCTTT. Its protein product is CASTITGASAEAFF.

The CDR3 loop reads CAISESSLGGTRSGANVLTF. The CDR3 bases are TGTGCCATCAGTGAGTCGAGTTTGGGGGGGACCCGCTCTGGGGCCAACGTCCTGACTTTC. This chain connects TRBV10-3 to TRBJ2-6; 7 positions agree with TRBD2. The CDR3 runs 20 residues. Trimming cost V 0 bases and J 0 bases; bases outside gene matches: 11. Germline V CDR1 and CDR2: ENHRY, SYGVKD.

This chain links TRBV3-1 (or the pseudogene TRBV3-2) with TRBJ2-5; 9 bases are shared with TRBD2. The V segment lost 0 bases and the J segment 7 bases; nucleotides outside the gene matches: 6. The CDR3 runs 15 residues. From germline, CDR1 is LGHDT and CDR2 YNNKEL (reference sequence). The CDR3 sequence: CASSQDSSGAGTQYF. The CDR3 coding sequence is TGTGCCAGCAGCCAAGACTCTAGCGGGGCAGGGACCCAGTACTTC.

This chain links TRBV4-1 with TRBJ1-3; 11 nucleotides match TRBD1. With V trimmed by 3 bases and J by 0 bases, 10 bases remained unmatched. From germline, CDR1 is MGHRA and CDR2 YSYEKL. The CDR3 has 19 amino acids. The CDR3 loop is CASSHDLSGTGGSGNTIYF. The CDR3 DNA reads TGCGCCAGCAGCCATGACCTATCCGGGACAGGGGGCTCTGGAAACACCATATATTTT.

The chain uses TRBV11-2 and TRBJ2-2, with 7 bases that match TRBD1. Losses at the gene ends were 2 bases for V and 2 bases for J; bases not matched to a gene: 8. CDR1 is SGHAT, CDR2 FQNNGV, per germline. The CDR3 consists of 17 residues. Here the CDR3 reads CASSLYRDSDNTGELFF. In DNA, the CDR3 is TGTGCCAGCAGCTTATATAGGGACAGTGATAACACCGGGGAGCTGTTTTTT.

The V call is TRBV7-8, the J call TRBJ2-2; TRBD2 aligns across 8 bases. The CDR3 is made up of 19 amino acids. Germline V gene data show CDR1 as SGHVS and CDR2 as FQNEAQ. The V segment lost 5 bases and the J segment 6 bases; nucleotides outside the gene matches: 20. The CDR3 loop reads CASSTRVRGAGGHAGELFF. CDR3 sequence (DNA): TGTGCCAGCAGCACCCGAGTTAGAGGTGCGGGAGGCCATGCCGGGGAGCTGTTTTTT.

V is TRBV4-3 and J is TRBJ1-1; D not certain. The CDR3 spans 14 residues. Germline CDR1 is LGHNA and CDR2 is YSLEER. With 0 bases removed from V and 2 bases from J, the gap between germline ends came to 7 bases. The CDR3 region has the DNA TGCGCCAGCAGCCAAGATTGGGCCAACACTGAAGCTTTCTTT. Translated, it gives CASSQDWANTEAFF.

The chain combines TRBV6-6 with TRBJ1-6, with a tentative D call TRBD1 (5 bases). V dropped 0 bases and J dropped 5 bases, with 8 bases sitting between them. CDR3 size: 15 residues. CDR1 MNHNY and CDR2 SVGAGI come from the germline V gene (reference sequence). Here the CDR3 DNA reads TGTGCCAGCAGTTACTCGAGACAGAATAATTCACCCCTCCACTTT. Translation: CASSYSRQNNSPLHF.

The CDR3: CASTNQTGNIGDGYTF. The CDR3 region has the DNA TGTGCCAGCACCAATCAGACAGGAAATATCGGTGATGGCTACACCTTC. V and J are TRBV18 and TRBJ1-2; maybe TRBD1 (6 bases). V gave up 8 bases and J gave up 6 bases, with 25 bases separating them. This CDR3 spans 16 amino acids. Germline assignment: CDR1 KGHSH and CDR2 LQKENI. Combining the CDR3 with reference TRBV18 and TRBJ1-2 gives the whole variable domain NAGVMQNPRHLVRRRGQEARLRCSPMKGHSHVYWYRQLPEEGLKFMVYLQKENIIDESGMPKERFSAEFPKEGPSILRIQQVVRGDSAAYFCASTNQTGNIGDGYTFGSGTRLTVV.

V is TRBV4-1 and J is TRBJ2-1; 8 nucleotides align to TRBD2. J gave up 4 bases and V 0 bases, and 5 bases lay outside the gene matches. Looked up from germline, CDR1 is MGHRA and CDR2 is YSYEKL. The CDR3 runs 16 residues. In nucleotides, the CDR3 is TGCGCCAGCAGCCAAGATGATAGCGGGGAGTACAATGAGCAGTTCTTC. Translation gives CASSQDDSGEYNEQFF.

The chain joins TRBV10-3 to TRBJ2-1, with D tentatively TRBD1 (5 bases). This CDR3 region has 13 residues. V was trimmed by 7 bases and J by 3 bases, leaving 10 bases between them. Germline CDR1 reads ENHRY; CDR2 reads SYGVKD. The CDR3 sequence: CAINGQGYNEQFF. The CDR3 DNA is TGTGCCATCAATGGGCAGGGCTACAATGAGCAGTTCTTC.

The chain couples TRBV30 to TRBJ1-1; D call uncertain. The CDR3 length is 13 residues. Trimming took off 8 bases at V and 5 bases at J, with 18 bases between the two ends. Germline V CDR1 and CDR2: GTSNPN, SVGIG (reference sequence). Here the CDR3 DNA reads TGTGCCAGGACTACCGTGACGGGGACTGAAGCTTTCTTT. Translating gives CARTTVTGTEAFF. The whole variable domain, remainder taken from reference TRBV30 and TRBJ1-1, is SQTIHQWPATLVQPVGSPLSLECTVEGTSNPNLYWYRQAAGRGLQLLFYSVGIGQISSEVPQNLSASRPQDRQFILSSKKLLLSDSGFYLCARTTVTGTEAFFGQGTRLTVV.

The V call is TRBV11-2, the J call TRBJ2-4; D is possibly TRBD2 (6 bases). Deletions cut 10 bases from V and 0 bases from J, with 10 bases between. CDR3 length: 13 residues. Germline CDR1 reads SGHAT; CDR2 reads FQNNGV. CDR3 DNA sequence: TGTGCCACGCGCGGGGTAGCCAAAAACATTCAGTACTTC. As protein: CATRGVAKNIQYF.

The chain employs TRBV5-4 and TRBJ1-2; possibly TRBD1 for D (5 bases). Deletions cut 5 bases from V and 0 bases from J, with 14 bases between. The CDR3 has 15 residues. The germline CDR1 and CDR2 sequences are SGHNT and YYREEE (reference sequence). DNA of the CDR3: TGTGCCAGCAGTCAAGGGGCAGTCACTAACTATGGCTACACCTTC. Translating gives CASSQGAVTNYGYTF.

The chain links TRBV19 to TRBJ2-4; 12 nucleotides match TRBD1. Trimming cost V 3 bases and J 1 base; bases outside gene matches: 7. The CDR3 is made up of 18 amino acids. Per germline, CDR1 LNHDA and CDR2 SQIVND (reference sequence). The CDR3 sequence: CASSIEGQGARAKNIQYF. The CDR3 DNA is TGTGCCAGTAGTATCGAGGGACAGGGGGCGCGGGCCAAAAACATTCAGTACTTC.

The chain links TRBV11-3 to TRBJ2-7; 8 bases align to TRBD1. Germline V gives CDR1 SGHNT, CDR2 YENEEA. This CDR3 is 16 amino acids long. V gave up 1 base and J gave up 3 bases; unmatched junction bases: 8. The DNA of the CDR3 is TGTGCCAGCAGCTTAGCCCAGGGGGCGTTATTCTACGAGCAGTACGTC. Residues: CASSLAQGALFYEQYV.

The chain employs TRBV29-1 and TRBJ1-1, with D perhaps matching TRBD1 (6 bases). Trimming took off 6 bases at V and 5 bases at J, with 19 bases between the two ends. Per the germline V gene, CDR1 is SQVTM and CDR2 is ANQGSEA. CDR3 length: 14 amino acids. The CDR3 region is CSVHPPFRGTEAFF. DNA of the CDR3: TGCAGCGTCCACCCGCCTTTCAGGGGTACTGAAGCTTTCTTT. Filled out from reference TRBV29-1 and TRBJ1-1, the complete variable domain reads SAVISQKPSRDICQRGTSLTIQCQVDSQVTMMFWYRQQPGQSLTLIATANQGSEATYESGFVIDKFPISRPNLTFSTLTVSNMSPEDSSIYLCSVHPPFRGTEAFFGQGTRLTVV.

This clone was detected only a few times. This rearrangement joins TRBV12-3 or TRBV12-4 to TRBJ1-5; D may be TRBD1 (6 bases). The CDR3 covers 13 residues. V dropped 8 bases and J dropped 2 bases, with 10 bases sitting between them. The CDR3 loop reads CASADSGNQPQHF. The CDR3 region has the DNA TGTGCCAGCGCGGACAGCGGCAATCAGCCCCAGCATTTT.